This T cell receptor (beta chain) was sequenced in a study of blood T cell repertoires in COVID-19. Overall study: Material from acute and convalescent COVID-19 was sourced from the United States, Italy and Spain. PBMCs, B-cell-depleted T cells, or T cells provided the cDNA or gDNA that made up the material.

Trimming left V 0 bases short and J 4 bases short, with 10 bases between. Germline assignment: CDR1 MGHRA and CDR2 YSYEKL. The CDR3 is made up of 15 amino acids. Participants came from fewer than 25 US areas, aged about 18 to 89 years. Cohort 3 donors were reported recovered after two negative PCRs, clearance, or symptom resolution. Only in-frame clones appear in the TCRdb table, and some are missing; sequencing was by immunoSEQ multiplex PCR. The sample yields 310,000 or so clones, around 90% seen once. The material sequenced was PBMCs or T cells enriched from blood (not recorded which). The V call is TRBV4-1, the J call TRBJ2-1; D remains ambiguous. The receptor comes from a woman between 25 and 40 years old who had recovered from COVID-19. The CDR3 nucleotides are TGCGCCAGCAGCCAAGAAGGTAGCTCGTACAATGAGCAGTTCTTC. Translating gives CASSQEGSSYNEQFF.